This T cell receptor beta chain was sequenced during a study of T cells in Graves' hyperthyroidism and ophthalmopathy. The CDR3 spans 12 residues. Germline CDR1 and CDR2: MNHEY and SMNVEV (reference sequence). V shed 6 bases, J shed 14 bases, and the junction held 8 bases outside the gene matches. This clonotype turned up a few times. Disease lasting under 3 months, a NOSPECS grade of at least 4, and a Clinical Activity Score of at least 3 were features of the ophthalmopathy patients. RNA transcripts provided the source from which TCR beta CDR3 regions were amplified. First-round RT-PCR targeting the TCR CDR3 was performed with the HTBI primer set. In TCRdb, the multiplex PCR reads were re-called with MiXCR into one record per CDR3 protein. Of around 600,000 distinct CDR3 sequences in the sample, roughly 15% were seen once.

The V and J genes are TRBV27 and TRBJ2-1; TRBD1 agrees at 9 bases. This receptor was identified in a woman between 50 and 59 years old with Graves' ophthalmopathy. Material for sequencing was blood. The CDR3: CASSLLQGAKFF. In DNA, the CDR3 is TGTGCCAGCAGCCTATTACAGGGGGCAAAGTTCTTC.